This is a list of T cell receptor beta chains from one sample in a study of blood T cell repertoires in COVID-19. Profiled with immunoSEQ multiplex PCR; TCRdb holds only in-frame clones, not every one. Of roughly 190,000 clones listed, more than 75% are singletons. Sequencing was done on a sample of peripheral blood. These receptors all stem from a middle-aged man with active or convalescent COVID-19. Both conserved end residues are part of each CDR3. D genes are given only for firm matches. Clone size is not always given. Where it is, it says once, few, many or a class for expanded clones.

D	size	J	V	CDR3	DNA
TRBD1	NA	TRBJ2-1	TRBV23-1	CASSQSVPQGAVLYNEQFF	TGCGCCAGCAGTCAATCGGTCCCCCAGGGGGCAGTCCTCTACAATGAGCAGTTCTTC
TRBD1	once	TRBJ2-7	TRBV29-1	CSGRQGPHEQYF	TGCAGCGGGAGACAGGGCCCCCACGAGCAGTACTTC
NA	NA	TRBJ2-7	TRBV12-3/TRBV12-4	CASRGGSGYEQYF	TGTGCCAGCAGAGGGGGTAGCGGGTACGAGCAGTACTTC
TRBD1	NA	TRBJ1-5	TRBV28	CASSPRTGWRQPQHF	TGTGCCAGCAGTCCAAGGACAGGGTGGCGACAGCCCCAGCATTTT
TRBD1	NA	TRBJ1-5	TRBV5-1	CASRPGTGVANQPQHF	TGCGCCAGCAGACCCGGGACAGGGGTTGCCAATCAGCCCCAGCATTTT
TRBD1	NA	TRBJ2-7	TRBV18	CASSLRTGLYEQYF	TGTGCCAGCTCACTACGGACAGGCCTCTACGAGCAGTACTTC
TRBD1	NA	TRBJ1-2	TRBV6-5	CASSNPGGGASHTF	TGTGCCAGCAGTAACCCCGGAGGGGGCGCATCCCACACCTTC
NA	NA	TRBJ2-1	TRBV28	CASCLADEQFF	TGTGCCAGCTGCTTGGCCGATGAGCAGTTCTTC
NA	once	TRBJ1-5	TRBV19	CASRSGAGYSNQPQHF	TGTGCCAGTAGGTCCGGGGCGGGGTATAGCAATCAGCCCCAGCATTTT
TRBD1	NA	TRBJ1-4	TRBV5-1	CASSPTGQGNEKLFF	TGCGCCAGCAGCCCAACCGGACAGGGTAACGAAAAACTGTTTTTT